The T cell receptor beta chain under discussion was sequenced for a study of radiotherapy plus CTLA-4 blockade in lung cancer. Study-wide context: For 15% to 20% of patients, objective responses occurred, and around 34% had disease control.

This CDR3 is built from 16 residues. Germline CDR1 and CDR2: ENHRY and SYGVKD. Germline trimming cut 6 bases from V and 4 bases from J; bases unmatched to any gene: 13. This clone was found many times. Chemo-refractory metastatic non-small-cell lung cancer patients received focal radiation with ipilimumab CTLA-4 blockade. The protocol was immunoSEQ multiplex PCR, while the TCRdb copy is restricted to in-frame clones and leaves out a portion. In the table there are 75,000 to 95,000 clones, roughly 78% of which are singletons. The sequencing used peripheral blood, collected from a patient treated with radiotherapy plus ipilimumab. The V and J genes are TRBV10-3 and TRBJ2-5; 8 nucleotides match TRBD2. The TCR comes from a human donor with non-small cell lung cancer that progressed on radiotherapy plus ipilimumab. CDR3 residues: CAISTREGSKGETQYF. The CDR3 DNA is TGTGCCATCAGCACTCGGGAGGGGTCGAAGGGAGAGACCCAGTACTTC.